This TCR beta chain was sequenced in a study of CD8 T cells in Susac syndrome. A quantity of about 0.45 to 1 ug RNA underwent reverse transcription using random hexamers. TCRdb re-analysed the immunoSEQ multiplex PCR reads in MiXCR, keeping a single row per CDR3 protein. The sample holds 150,000 or so distinct CDR3 sequences, approximately 95% seen once. Sequencing input: CD4+ T cells from PBMCs. The clonotype was recovered from a human donor with Susac syndrome.

The CDR3 bases are TGTGCCAGCAGCCAAGAAAGCCTCGGGGACACTGAAGCTTTCTTT. This codes for CASSQESLGDTEAFF. This chain links TRBV3-1 with TRBJ1-1; no reliable D call. The CDR3 loop spans 15 amino acids. Germline V lookup: CDR1 LGHDT, CDR2 YNNKEL (reference sequence). The ends were cut back, 0 bases at V and 3 bases at J, with 11 bases in the middle. Variable domain in full (rest from reference TRBV3-1 and TRBJ1-1): DTAVSQTPKYLVTQMGNDKSIKCEQNLGHDTMYWYKQDSKKFLKIMFSYNNKELIINETVPNRFSPKSPDKAHLNLHINSLELGDSAVYFCASSQESLGDTEAFFGQGTRLTVV.